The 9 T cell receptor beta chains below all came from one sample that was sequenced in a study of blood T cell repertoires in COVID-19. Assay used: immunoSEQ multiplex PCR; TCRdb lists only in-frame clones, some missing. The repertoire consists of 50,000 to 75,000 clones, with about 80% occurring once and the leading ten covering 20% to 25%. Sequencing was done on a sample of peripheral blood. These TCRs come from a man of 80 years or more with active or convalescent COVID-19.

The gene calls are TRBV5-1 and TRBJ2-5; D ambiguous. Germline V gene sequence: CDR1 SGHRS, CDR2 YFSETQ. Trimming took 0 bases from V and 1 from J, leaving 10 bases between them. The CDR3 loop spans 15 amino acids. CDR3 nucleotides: TGCGCCAGCAGCTTGGCGGCCGCGGCCCAAGAGACCCAGTACTTC. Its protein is CASSLAAAAQETQYF.

Written as DNA, the CDR3 is TGTGCCAGCAGCGTACCAGTCCAAGAGACCCAGTACTTC. Encoded protein: CASSVPVQETQYF. The chain links TRBV9 to TRBJ2-5; D gene unclear. From germline, CDR1 is SGDLS and CDR2 YYNGEE. Trimming stripped 1 base from V and 1 base from J, with 5 bases between. The CDR3 loop spans 13 amino acids.

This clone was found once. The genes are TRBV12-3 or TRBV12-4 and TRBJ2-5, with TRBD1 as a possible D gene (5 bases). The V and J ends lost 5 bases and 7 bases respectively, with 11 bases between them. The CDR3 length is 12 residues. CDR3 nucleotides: TGTGCCAGCAGTCCCCCGCAGGGGACCCAGTACTTC. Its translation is CASSPPQGTQYF.

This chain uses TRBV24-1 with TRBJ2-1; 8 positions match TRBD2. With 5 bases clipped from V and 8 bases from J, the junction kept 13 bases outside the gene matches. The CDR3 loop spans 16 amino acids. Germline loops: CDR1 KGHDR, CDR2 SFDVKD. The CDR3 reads CATSVAGRGITHEQFF. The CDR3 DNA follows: TGTGCCACCAGTGTTGCCGGGAGGGGTATTACCCATGAGCAGTTCTTC.

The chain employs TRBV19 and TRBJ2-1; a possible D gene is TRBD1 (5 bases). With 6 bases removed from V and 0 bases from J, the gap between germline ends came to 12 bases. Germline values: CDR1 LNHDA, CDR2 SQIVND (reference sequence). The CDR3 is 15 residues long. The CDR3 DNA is TGTGCCAGTAGCAAGGGGCCTAGCTCCTACAATGAGCAGTTCTTC. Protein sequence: CASSKGPSSYNEQFF. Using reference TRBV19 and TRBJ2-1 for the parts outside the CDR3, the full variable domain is DGGITQSPKYLFRKEGQNVTLSCEQNLNHDAMYWYRQDPGQGLRLIYYSQIVNDFQKGDIAEGYSVSREKKESFPLTVTSAQKNPTAFYLCASSKGPSSYNEQFFGPGTRLTVL.

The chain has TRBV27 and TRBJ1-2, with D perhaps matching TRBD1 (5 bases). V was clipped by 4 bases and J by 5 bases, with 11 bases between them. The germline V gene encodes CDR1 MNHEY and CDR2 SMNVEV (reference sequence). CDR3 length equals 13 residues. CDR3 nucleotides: TGTGCCAGCAGTTCTCCCAAGGGGTATGGCTACACCTTC. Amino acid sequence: CASSSPKGYGYTF.

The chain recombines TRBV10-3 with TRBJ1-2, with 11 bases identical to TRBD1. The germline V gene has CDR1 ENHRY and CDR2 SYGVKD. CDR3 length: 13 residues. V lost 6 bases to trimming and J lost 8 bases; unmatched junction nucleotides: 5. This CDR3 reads CAISLDRGLGYTF. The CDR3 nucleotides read TGTGCCATCAGCCTGGACAGGGGGCTAGGCTACACCTTC.

The CDR3 sequence is CASSPTITGELFF. CDR3 DNA: TGTGCCAGCAGCCCGACAATCACCGGGGAGCTGTTTTTT. This chain joins TRBV7-2 and TRBJ2-2, with unresolved D. This CDR3 comprises 13 residues. V was clipped by 5 bases and J by 4 bases, with 8 bases between them. Germline CDR1 is SGHTA and CDR2 is FQGNSA.

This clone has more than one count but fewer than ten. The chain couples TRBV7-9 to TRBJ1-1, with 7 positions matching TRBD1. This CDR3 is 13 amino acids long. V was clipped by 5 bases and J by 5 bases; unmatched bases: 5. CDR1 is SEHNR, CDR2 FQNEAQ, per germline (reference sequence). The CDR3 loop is CASSRGGVTEAFF. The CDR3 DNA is TGTGCCAGCAGCCGAGGGGGCGTTACTGAAGCTTTCTTT.